This T cell receptor beta chain was sequenced in a study of response to subunit inactivated influenza vaccine. Findings of the study overall: T cells newly recruited by each seasonal influenza vaccination are few, the authors suggested.

This CDR3 has 16 residues. Germline V gene data show CDR1 as SGHRS and CDR2 as YFSETQ. Trimming at V came to 0 bases and at J to 5 bases, leaving 7 bases not matched to a gene. Via MiXCR, TCRdb re-called the RT-PCR reads, giving one row per CDR3 protein. The sample records 610,000 or so distinct CDR3 sequences, less than 15% being singletons. This clonotype was observed a few times. Antigen specificity is unknown. The sequencing here drew on PBMCs from blood, taken roughly 12 days after vaccination. This TCR was sampled from a man aged 50-60 years who received an inactivated influenza vaccine. The V gene is TRBV5-1, the J gene TRBJ2-2, with 7 positions matching TRBD1. Here the CDR3 DNA reads TGCGCCAGCAGCTTGGAAGGCGCAGGGGGAACCGGGGAGCTGTTTTTT. As protein: CASSLEGAGGTGELFF.